This T cell receptor beta chain was obtained from a study of regulatory dendritic cells for organ transplantation. Turning to this clone: No antigen is known for it.

Memory T cells were CD45RO+, naive were CD45RA+, sorted by FACS. The repertoire was sequenced with immunoSEQ multiplex PCR; TCRdb's copy has only in-frame clones and lacks some. The repertoire holds 30,000 to 40,000 clones, with around nine tenths as singletons. Germline assignment: CDR1 MNHEY and CDR2 SMNVEV (reference sequence). The CDR3 has 17 residues. V was shortened by 5 bases and J by 4 bases, with 23 bases between the two germline ends. Study-wide results and caveats: Memory CD8+ T cells were the most oligoclonal; naive cells were highly diverse.

The V call is TRBV27, the J call TRBJ1-2; perhaps TRBD1 as D (5 bases). The sample comprised naive CD4+ T cells from blood. Specified subset: CD45RA+ naive T cells. The sequence was collected from a human donor in good health. CDR3 in amino acids: CASSPWGLGARRYGYTF. For the CDR3, the DNA is TGTGCCAGCAGTCCTTGGGGCCTCGGGGCTCGGCGCTATGGCTACACCTTC.